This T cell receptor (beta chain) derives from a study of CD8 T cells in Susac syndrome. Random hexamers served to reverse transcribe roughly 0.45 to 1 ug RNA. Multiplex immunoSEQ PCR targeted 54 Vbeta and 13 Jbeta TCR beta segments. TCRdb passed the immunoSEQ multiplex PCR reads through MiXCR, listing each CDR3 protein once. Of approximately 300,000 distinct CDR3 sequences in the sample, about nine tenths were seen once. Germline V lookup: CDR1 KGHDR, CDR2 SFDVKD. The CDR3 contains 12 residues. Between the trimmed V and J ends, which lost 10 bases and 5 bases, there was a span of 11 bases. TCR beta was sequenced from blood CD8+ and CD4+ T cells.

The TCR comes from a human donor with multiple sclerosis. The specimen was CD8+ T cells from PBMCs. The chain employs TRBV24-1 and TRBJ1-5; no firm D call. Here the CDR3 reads CATSDGYQPQHF. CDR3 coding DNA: TGTGCCACTTCCGACGGGTATCAGCCCCAGCATTTT.